A selection of T cell receptor beta chains follows, all from one sample in a study of blood T cell repertoires in COVID-19. The repertoire was sequenced with immunoSEQ multiplex PCR; TCRdb's copy has only in-frame clones and lacks some. The repertoire includes nearly 70,000 clones, roughly nine tenths of them detected once, and around 3.5% sits in the top ten. The sequencing sample was made of peripheral blood. All receptors come from a woman in her forties or fifties with COVID-19, enrolled during active disease. Each CDR3 is given without its conserved first and last residue. Each record gives: J gene, V gene, CDR3 protein.

>TRBJ2-3|TRBV28
ASSKTGGSRNTQY
>TRBJ2-7|TRBV6-5
ASIISQGFGEQY
>TRBJ2-7|TRBV27
ASSPSPGGEQY
>TRBJ2-1|TRBV6-5
ASRRTSTNEQF
>TRBJ2-1|TRBV7-2
ASSLGFGAGHEQF
>TRBJ1-1|TRBV7-6
ASSLTGGTEAF
>TRBJ2-1|TRBV19
ASTKTLGLAGDNEQF
>TRBJ2-2|TRBV18
APSGDTGELF
>TRBJ1-6|TRBV4-1
ASRAQGGYNSPLH
>TRBJ2-7|TRBV5-5
ASSHAGTATFGQY
>TRBJ1-1|TRBV5-1
ASSLQGNRNTEAF
>TRBJ2-7|TRBV6-2/TRBV6-3
ASSPLYEQY
>TRBJ1-1|TRBV11-3
ASSLTERTEAF
>TRBJ2-3|TRBV21-1
ASSKGDREVNTQY
>TRBJ1-1|TRBV11-1
ASSLASGGPTEAF
>TRBJ2-3|TRBV30
AMGRDSTDTQY
>TRBJ2-7|TRBV6-1
ASSVRIGTIPYEQY
>TRBJ1-2|TRBV12-3/TRBV12-4
ASRPTGNYGYT
>TRBJ2-3|TRBV12-3/TRBV12-4
ASRQGSTDTQY
>TRBJ1-2|TRBV4-1
ASSHANSDYGYT
>TRBJ2-1|TRBV6-5
ASSVSGLEQF
>TRBJ2-3|TRBV19
ASTGTDTQY
>TRBJ2-5|TRBV19
ASRATGYQETQY
>TRBJ2-7|TRBV12-3/TRBV12-4
ASTGRGYQQY
>TRBJ2-1|TRBV25-1
ASSEWGLAGDANEQF
>TRBJ2-3|TRBV11-2
ASSYLTRRQGSTDTQY
>TRBJ1-2|TRBV15
ATSRDRGSYGYT
>TRBJ2-1|TRBV5-1
ASSLRGSGNEQF
>TRBJ1-2|TRBV28
ASSLFPGGYT
>TRBJ1-2|TRBV5-4
ASSDQGNYGYT
>TRBJ2-7|TRBV27
ASSILSGRPYEQY
>TRBJ2-5|TRBV21-1
ASSKVTSGSCFWISQETQY
>TRBJ2-4|TRBV6-5
ASRTLAGTEY
>TRBJ1-2|TRBV7-2
ASSAWTGDVYGYT
>TRBJ2-3|TRBV28
ASSFVLGLAASTDTQY
>TRBJ2-5|TRBV20-1
SASPLAGENRETQY
>TRBJ2-2|TRBV27
ASSLSNGRGTGELF
>TRBJ2-7|TRBV5-4
ASSPTRGGGVSEQY
>TRBJ1-2|TRBV7-8
ASSTRDRGPYGYT
>TRBJ2-5|TRBV3-1/TRBV3-2
ASSQDAVLGGSQY
>TRBJ2-3|TRBV7-3
ASSQTGFGQDTQY
>TRBJ2-5|TRBV5-1
ASSHNRGQETQY
>TRBJ1-3|TRBV28
ASSPNLGLHSGNTIY
>TRBJ2-1|TRBV27
ASKYREYEQF
>TRBJ1-5|TRBV7-2
ASNDRDRGNNQPQH